Described below is a single TCR beta chain sequence and its context. The antigen is not known. Looked up from germline, CDR1 is MNHEY and CDR2 is SMNVEV (reference sequence). CDR3 length: 19 amino acids. J was trimmed by 1 base and V by 5 bases; bases with no gene match: 15. Repertoires were generated with immunoSEQ multiplex PCR, while TCRdb's copy carries only in-frame clones and drops some. The sample has 90,000 to 150,000 clones, about nine tenths seen once. This entry belongs to a study of T cell responses to AZD1222 COVID-19 vaccine. Whole-study findings and limits: Donors were largely white British and mainly female; clonal diversity was possibly underestimated. Only 5 or 6 individuals given AZD1222 were seropositive at baseline. Researchers report vaccine-associated CD4 TCRs spanning spike, with dominance at 160-218 and 743-854.

The chain recombines TRBV27 with TRBJ2-7; 12 positions agree with TRBD2. Sequencing used peripheral blood, obtained on day 0 of AZD1222 vaccination. This receptor was obtained from an adult in good health. CDR3 loop: CASSQPYRLAGGLSYEQYF. As DNA, the CDR3 is TGTGCCAGCAGTCAGCCTTACCGGCTAGCGGGGGGGCTTTCCTACGAGCAGTACTTC.